A selection of T cell receptor beta chains follows, all from one sample in a study of blood T cell repertoires in COVID-19. Libraries were prepared by immunoSEQ multiplex PCR; TCRdb keeps only in-frame clonotypes and omits some of them. The table records about 190,000 clones, 60% to 80% of them present only once. The specimen was PBMCs or T cells enriched from blood (not recorded which). The source is a woman in her 50s who had recovered from COVID-19. Each CDR3 is given with its conserved first and last residue. A D gene is named only where the DNA matches it firmly. Clone size, where shown, is once, few, many, or a class for clones that have expanded.

>17|NA|TRBJ1-5|NA|TRBV18
CASSPDRTAVINQPQHF
TGTGCCAGCTCACCAGACCGGACAGCCGTTATCAATCAGCCCCAGCATTTT
>13|NA|TRBJ2-2|NA|TRBV7-6
CASSLLVTGELFF
TGTGCCAGCAGCCTCCTAGTAACCGGGGAGCTGTTTTTT
>15|NA|TRBJ1-5|NA|TRBV9
CASSEQGGARQPQHF
TGTGCCAGCAGCGAACAGGGAGGGGCCCGACAGCCCCAGCATTTT
>14|TRBD1|TRBJ2-7|NA|TRBV11-2
CASTQQGVSYEQYF
TGTGCCAGCACCCAGCAGGGGGTCTCCTACGAGCAGTACTTC
>15|NA|TRBJ2-7|few|TRBV9
CASSVDGSGYYEQYF
TGTGCCAGCAGCGTAGATGGTTCGGGATACTACGAGCAGTACTTC
>17|NA|TRBJ1-4|NA|TRBV18
CASSPPQSGATNEKLFF
TGTGCCAGCTCACCACCTCAGAGCGGGGCAACTAATGAAAAACTGTTTTTT
>15|NA|TRBJ1-6|few|TRBV27
CASSFGVRNNSPLHF
TGTGCCAGCAGTTTTGGAGTACGCAATAATTCACCCCTCCACTTT
>16|TRBD1|TRBJ1-5|few|TRBV28
CASSSTPGGRNQPQHF
TGTGCCAGCAGTTCTACGCCAGGGGGTCGCAATCAGCCCCAGCATTTT
>15|NA|TRBJ2-7|NA|TRBV2
CASSETGWNVREQYF
TGTGCCAGCAGTGAGACGGGGTGGAACGTCAGGGAGCAGTACTTC
>15|NA|TRBJ1-2|many|TRBV4-3
CASSQDTTGSYGYTF
TGCGCCAGCAGCCAAGATACGACAGGATCATATGGCTACACCTTC
>17|TRBD2|TRBJ2-1|NA|TRBV11-3
CASSPGEGLAGGNEQFF
TGTGCCAGCAGCCCAGGGGAGGGACTAGCGGGAGGAAATGAGCAGTTCTTC
>13|TRBD1|TRBJ2-7|NA|TRBV12-3/TRBV12-4
CASGTGGGYEQYF
TGTGCCAGCGGGACAGGGGGGGGTTACGAGCAGTACTTC
>15|NA|TRBJ2-7|NA|TRBV11-3
CASSLGSETSYEQYF
TGTGCCAGCAGCTTAGGATCCGAAACAAGTTACGAGCAGTACTTC
>14|NA|TRBJ1-5|NA|TRBV30
CAWSLGQGNQPQHF
TGTGCCTGGAGCCTCGGGCAGGGGAATCAGCCCCAGCATTTT
>16|TRBD2|TRBJ2-2|many|TRBV28
CASSTAGAPNTGELFF
TGTGCCAGCAGTACAGCGGGAGCCCCGAACACCGGGGAGCTGTTTTTT
>12|NA|TRBJ1-1|NA|TRBV6-5
CASSRQNTEAFF
TGTGCCAGCAGTCGACAGAACACTGAAGCTTTCTTT
>12|NA|TRBJ1-4|NA|TRBV3-1/TRBV3-2
CASSQNREKLFF
TGTGCCAGCAGCCAAAACAGGGAAAAACTGTTTTTT